The 18 T cell receptor beta chains in this list originate from one sample, sequenced in a study of cytomegalovirus exposure and HLA in healthy donors. PCR was performed using 60 Vbeta and 13 Jbeta primers. Profiled with immunoSEQ multiplex PCR; TCRdb holds only in-frame clones, not every one. The sample has around 160,000 clones, over 80% seen once. Source material: PBMCs. Source of these receptors: a man between 50 and 59 years old in good health and CMV-seropositive.

The rearrangement joins TRBV9 to TRBJ2-2, with TRBD1 matching over 7 bases. The ends lost 5 bases at V and 1 base at J; junction bases unmatched: 5. Germline V gives CDR1 SGDLS, CDR2 YYNGEE. The CDR3 totals 15 residues. The CDR3 nucleotides read TGTGCCAGCAGGTCGACAGGGCAGAACACCGGGGAGCTGTTTTTT. The encoded protein is CASRSTGQNTGELFF.

This clone was seen just once. The V and J genes are TRBV19 and TRBJ2-1; D perhaps matches TRBD1 (6 bases). Germline assignment: CDR1 LNHDA and CDR2 SQIVND (reference sequence). V lost 3 bases and J 8 bases, leaving 11 bases between the germline ends. The CDR3 sequence is 13 residues long. The CDR3 DNA is TGTGCCAGTAGTATCCCCCCAGGGGATGAGCAGTTCTTC. As protein: CASSIPPGDEQFF. Looking up the rest from reference TRBV19 and TRBJ2-1 gives the full variable domain: DGGITQSPKYLFRKEGQNVTLSCEQNLNHDAMYWYRQDPGQGLRLIYYSQIVNDFQKGDIAEGYSVSREKKESFPLTVTSAQKNPTAFYLCASSIPPGDEQFFGPGTRLTVL.

The gene calls are TRBV28 and TRBJ2-5, with unresolved D. Germline CDR1 MDHEN, CDR2 SYDVKM. The CDR3 has 13 residues. V was shortened by 6 bases and J by 4 bases, with 12 bases between the two germline ends. The CDR3 coding sequence is TGTGCCAGCAGCCATCATACACGAGAGACCCAGTACTTC. It codes for CASSHHTRETQYF.

The chain combines TRBV4-2 with TRBJ2-1; 8 bases are a match to TRBD2. The ends lost 8 bases at V and 8 bases at J; junction bases unmatched: 17. The CDR3 loop spans 16 amino acids. Germline assignment: CDR1 LGHNA and CDR2 YNFKEQ. In nucleotides, the CDR3 is TGTGCCAGCGGAAACGTGGGGACTAGATCTAATTATGAGCAGTTCTTC. Translated, it gives CASGNVGTRSNYEQFF.

Here the CDR3 DNA reads TGCGCCAGCAGCTTTACAGGATATGGCTACACCTTC. It specifies CASSFTGYGYTF. The chain employs TRBV5-1 and TRBJ1-2; a possible D gene is TRBD1 (5 bases). The CDR3 length is 12 residues. The V end lost 2 bases, the J end lost 5 bases, and 7 bases lay between the germline ends. CDR1 and CDR2 from the germline V gene are SGHRS and YFSETQ.

The chain couples TRBV19 to TRBJ2-7; D possibly corresponds to TRBD1 (6 bases). Germline V gene lookup returns CDR1 LNHDA and CDR2 SQIVND (reference sequence). The CDR3 is 15 residues long. V was clipped by 5 bases and J by 2 bases, with 16 bases between them. CDR3 amino acids: CASSFWGQGAYEQYF. As DNA, the CDR3 is TGTGCCAGTAGTTTTTGGGGACAAGGAGCCTACGAGCAGTACTTC. The entire variable domain, with the rest obtained from reference TRBV19 and TRBJ2-7, is as follows: DGGITQSPKYLFRKEGQNVTLSCEQNLNHDAMYWYRQDPGQGLRLIYYSQIVNDFQKGDIAEGYSVSREKKESFPLTVTSAQKNPTAFYLCASSFWGQGAYEQYFGPGTRLTVT.

In its sample, this clone was seen once. The V gene is TRBV9, the J gene TRBJ2-5; 9 bases align to TRBD1. The CDR3 sequence is 15 residues long. The germline CDR1 and CDR2 sequences are SGDLS and YYNGEE. J was trimmed by 4 bases and V by 3 bases; bases with no gene match: 7. CDR3 in amino acids: CASSGGQGTAETQYF. CDR3 coding DNA: TGTGCCAGCAGCGGAGGACAGGGGACGGCAGAGACCCAGTACTTC.

V usage is TRBV10-1 and J usage is TRBJ2-1, with 7 bases lining up with TRBD2. Germline CDR1 is WNHNN and CDR2 is SYGVQD (reference sequence). The CDR3 is 14 residues long. V dropped 2 bases and J dropped 9; count of bases not matched to a gene: 7. CDR3 in DNA: TGCGCCAGCAGTGAGACACCTACTAGCGTTGAGCAGTTCTTC. It specifies CASSETPTSVEQFF.

The chain has TRBV9 and TRBJ2-2; 9 bases are shared with TRBD2. The germline gives CDR1 SGDLS, CDR2 YYNGEE. The CDR3 is 14 amino acids. Trimming cost V 5 bases and J 5 bases; bases outside gene matches: 4. CDR3 DNA sequence: TGTGCCAGCAGAAGACTAGCGGTAACCGGGGAGCTGTTTTTT. Protein product: CASRRLAVTGELFF.

V gene TRBV6-1 combines with J gene TRBJ2-7, with TRBD2 as a possible D gene (6 bases). V lost 9 bases, J lost 4 bases, and 7 bases lay in between. The CDR3 is 10 amino acids. Germline-derived CDR1 and CDR2 are MNHNS and SASEGT. The CDR3 coding sequence is TGTGCCAGTGGGACTTACGAGCAGTACTTC. Protein: CASGTYEQYF.

V gene TRBV7-9 combines with J gene TRBJ2-2; a possible D gene is TRBD1 (6 bases). The CDR3 consists of 15 residues. Germline loops: CDR1 SEHNR, CDR2 FQNEAQ (reference sequence). V was trimmed by 0 bases and J by 1 base, leaving 6 bases between them. The CDR3 DNA is TGTGCCAGCAGCTTAGCAGGGGGGAACACCGGGGAGCTGTTTTTT. This gives the protein CASSLAGGNTGELFF.

The chain joins TRBV7-6 to TRBJ1-1; D unresolved. The CDR3 is 15 amino acids. Trimming stripped 3 bases from V and 4 bases from J, with 15 bases between. Germline lookup yields CDR1 SGHVS and CDR2 FNYEAQ. In nucleotides, the CDR3 is TGTGCCAGCAGCTTGGGGTCGGGAGGTGGCACTGAAGCTTTCTTT. Translation gives CASSLGSGGGTEAFF.

The chain is built from TRBV6-5 and TRBJ1-6; TRBD1 matches at 7 bases. The germline CDR1 and CDR2 sequences are MNHEY and SVGAGI. Germline trimming cut 8 bases from V and 10 bases from J; bases unmatched to any gene: 8. This CDR3 contains 13 residues. CDR3 residues: CASRTGDSSPLHF. DNA of the CDR3: TGTGCCAGCCGGACAGGCGACTCCTCACCCCTCCACTTT.

V is TRBV5-1 and J is TRBJ1-2; D gene ambiguous. Germline V gene data show CDR1 as SGHRS and CDR2 as YFSETQ. V lost 0 bases and J 6 bases, leaving 9 bases between the germline ends. The CDR3 loop spans 13 amino acids. CDR3 loop: CASSLAQYDGYTF. Here the CDR3 DNA reads TGCGCCAGCAGCTTGGCTCAGTACGATGGCTACACCTTC.

The chain links TRBV29-1 to TRBJ2-1; 9 bases are shared with TRBD2. Trimming cost V 7 bases and J 7 bases; bases outside gene matches: 5. The CDR3 is 12 amino acids. Germline CDR1 SQVTM, CDR2 ANQGSEA. For the CDR3, the DNA is TGCAGCGGTGCTAGCGGGACTAATGAGCAGTTCTTC. As protein: CSGASGTNEQFF.

Notes on this clone: One end of the junction does not line up with germline, which may come from a read error. The chain links TRBV7-9 to TRBJ1-2, with D possibly being TRBD1 (5 bases). The CDR3 is 12 amino acids. Germline V gives CDR1 SEHNR, CDR2 FQNEAQ (reference sequence). As DNA, the CDR3 is TGTTCCAGCAGCTTGGACATCTATGGCTACACCTTC. Translating gives CSSSLDIYGYTF.

This chain links TRBV28 with TRBJ2-1; TRBD2 aligns across 7 bases. CDR3 size: 17 residues. V gave up 3 bases and J gave up 8 bases; unmatched junction bases: 16. CDR1 MDHEN and CDR2 SYDVKM come from the germline V gene. DNA for the CDR3: TGTGCCAGCAGTTTTAGTTCGGGCGCGGGGGAGAGCTATGAGCAGTTCTTC. It translates to CASSFSSGAGESYEQFF. Filled out from reference TRBV28 and TRBJ2-1, the complete variable domain reads DVKVTQSSRYLVKRTGEKVFLECVQDMDHENMFWYRQDPGLGLRLIYFSYDVKMKEKGDIPEGYSVSREKKERFSLILESASTNQTSMYLCASSFSSGAGESYEQFFGPGTRLTVL.

V is TRBV20-1 and J is TRBJ1-2; no clear D gene. This CDR3 is 9 amino acids long. Germline lookup yields CDR1 DFQATT and CDR2 SNEGSKA (reference sequence). Trimming removed 5 bases at V and 8 bases at J, with 6 bases between. CDR3 amino acids: CSAGGGYTF. CDR3 in DNA: TGCAGTGCTGGCGGCGGCTACACCTTC.